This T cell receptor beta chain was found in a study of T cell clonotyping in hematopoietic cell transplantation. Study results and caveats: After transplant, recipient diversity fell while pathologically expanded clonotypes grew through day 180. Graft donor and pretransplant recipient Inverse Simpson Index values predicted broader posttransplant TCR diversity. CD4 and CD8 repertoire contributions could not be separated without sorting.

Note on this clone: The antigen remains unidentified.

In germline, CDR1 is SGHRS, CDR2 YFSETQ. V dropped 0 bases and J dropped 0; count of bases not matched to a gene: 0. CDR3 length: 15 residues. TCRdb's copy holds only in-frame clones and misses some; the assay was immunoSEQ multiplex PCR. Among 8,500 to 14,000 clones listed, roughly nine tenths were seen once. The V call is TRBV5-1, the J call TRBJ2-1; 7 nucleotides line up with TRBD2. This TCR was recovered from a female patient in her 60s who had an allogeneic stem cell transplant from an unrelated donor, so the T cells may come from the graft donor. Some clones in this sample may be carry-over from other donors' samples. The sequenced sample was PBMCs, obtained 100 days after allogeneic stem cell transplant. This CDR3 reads CASSLGGGSYNEQFF. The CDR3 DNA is TGCGCCAGCAGCTTGGGCGGGGGCTCCTACAATGAGCAGTTCTTC.